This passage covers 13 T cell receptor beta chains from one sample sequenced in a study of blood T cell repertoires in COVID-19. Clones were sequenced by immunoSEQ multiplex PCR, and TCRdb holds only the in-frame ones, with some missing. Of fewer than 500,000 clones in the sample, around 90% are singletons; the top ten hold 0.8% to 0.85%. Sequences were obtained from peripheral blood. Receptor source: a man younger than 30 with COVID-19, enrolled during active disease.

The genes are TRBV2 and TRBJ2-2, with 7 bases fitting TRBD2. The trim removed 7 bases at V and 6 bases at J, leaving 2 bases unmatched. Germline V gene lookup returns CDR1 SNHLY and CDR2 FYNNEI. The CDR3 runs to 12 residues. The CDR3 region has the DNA TGTGCCAGCAACGCGGGGGCCGGGGAGCTGTTTTTT. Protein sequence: CASNAGAGELFF.

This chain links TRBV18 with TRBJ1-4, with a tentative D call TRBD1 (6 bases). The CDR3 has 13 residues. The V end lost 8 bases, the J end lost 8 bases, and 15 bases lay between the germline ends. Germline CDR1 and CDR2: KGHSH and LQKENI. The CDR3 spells CASTSQGGEKLFF. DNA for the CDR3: TGTGCCAGCACCTCACAGGGCGGCGAAAAACTGTTTTTT.

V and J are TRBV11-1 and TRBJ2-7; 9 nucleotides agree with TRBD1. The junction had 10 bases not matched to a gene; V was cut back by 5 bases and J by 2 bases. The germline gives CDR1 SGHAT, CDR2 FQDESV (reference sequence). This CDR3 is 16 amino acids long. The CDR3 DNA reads TGTGCCAGCAGCACCACTAAGACAGGGGGAACCTACGAGCAGTACTTC. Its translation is CASSTTKTGGTYEQYF.

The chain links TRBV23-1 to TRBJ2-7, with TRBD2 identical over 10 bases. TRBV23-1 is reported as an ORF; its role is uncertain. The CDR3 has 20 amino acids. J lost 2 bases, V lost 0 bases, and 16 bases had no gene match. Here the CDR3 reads CASSQSGWDRRTSGTYEQYF. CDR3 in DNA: TGCGCCAGCAGTCAATCAGGGTGGGACAGAAGGACTAGCGGAACCTACGAGCAGTACTTC.

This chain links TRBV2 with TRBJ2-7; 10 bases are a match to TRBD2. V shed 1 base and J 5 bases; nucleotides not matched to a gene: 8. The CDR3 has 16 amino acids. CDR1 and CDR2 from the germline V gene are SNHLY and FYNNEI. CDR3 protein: CASSEESSGRYDEQYF. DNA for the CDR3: TGTGCCAGCAGTGAAGAGTCTAGCGGGAGATACGACGAGCAGTACTTC.

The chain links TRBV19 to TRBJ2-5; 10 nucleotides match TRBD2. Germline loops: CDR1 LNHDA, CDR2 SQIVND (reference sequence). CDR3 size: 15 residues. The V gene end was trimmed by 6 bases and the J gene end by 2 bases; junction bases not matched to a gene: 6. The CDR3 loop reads CASRSTSGDQETQYF. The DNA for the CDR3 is TGTGCCAGTAGGTCTACTAGCGGGGATCAAGAGACCCAGTACTTC.

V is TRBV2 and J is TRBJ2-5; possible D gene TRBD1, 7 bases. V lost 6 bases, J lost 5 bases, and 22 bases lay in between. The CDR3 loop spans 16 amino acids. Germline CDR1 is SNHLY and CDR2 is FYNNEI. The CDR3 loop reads CASSQRGGGGGETQYF. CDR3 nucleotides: TGTGCCAGCAGCCAGCGAGGGGGCGGAGGAGGGGAGACCCAGTACTTC.

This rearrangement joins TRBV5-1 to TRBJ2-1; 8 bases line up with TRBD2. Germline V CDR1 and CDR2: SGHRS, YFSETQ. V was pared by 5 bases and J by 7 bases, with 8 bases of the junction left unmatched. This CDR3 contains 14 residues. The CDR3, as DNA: TGCGCCAGCAGTAACGGCGGGAGGATTAATGAGCAGTTCTTC. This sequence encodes CASSNGGRINEQFF.

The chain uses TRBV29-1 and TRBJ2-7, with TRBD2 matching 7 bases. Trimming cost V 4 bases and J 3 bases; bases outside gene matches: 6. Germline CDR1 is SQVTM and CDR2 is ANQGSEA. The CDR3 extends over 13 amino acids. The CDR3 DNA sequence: TGCAGCGTTGTGGCTAGCGGAAACTACGAGCAGTACTTC. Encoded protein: CSVVASGNYEQYF.

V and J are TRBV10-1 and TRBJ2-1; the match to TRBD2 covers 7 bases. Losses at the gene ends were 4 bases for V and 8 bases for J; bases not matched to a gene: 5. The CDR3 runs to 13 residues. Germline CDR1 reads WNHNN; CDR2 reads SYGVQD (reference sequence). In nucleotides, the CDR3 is TGCGCCAGCAGTGGAGGACTAGTAGATGAGCAGTTCTTC. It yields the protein CASSGGLVDEQFF.

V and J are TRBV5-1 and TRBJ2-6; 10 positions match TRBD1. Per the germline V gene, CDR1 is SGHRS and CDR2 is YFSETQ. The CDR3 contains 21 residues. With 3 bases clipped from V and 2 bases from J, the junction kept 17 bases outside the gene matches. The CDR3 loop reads CASSWWTETDRGGPGANVLTF. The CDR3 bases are TGCGCCAGCAGCTGGTGGACGGAGACGGACAGGGGGGGGCCTGGGGCCAACGTCCTGACTTTC.

In nucleotides, the CDR3 is TGCGCCAGCAGCTTAGACAGGGGTGGGACTGAAGCTTTCTTT. As protein: CASSLDRGGTEAFF. The V and J genes are TRBV5-1 and TRBJ1-1; 8 bases map to TRBD1. Germline lookup yields CDR1 SGHRS and CDR2 YFSETQ. J was trimmed by 5 bases and V by 2 bases; bases with no gene match: 5. This CDR3 region has 14 residues.

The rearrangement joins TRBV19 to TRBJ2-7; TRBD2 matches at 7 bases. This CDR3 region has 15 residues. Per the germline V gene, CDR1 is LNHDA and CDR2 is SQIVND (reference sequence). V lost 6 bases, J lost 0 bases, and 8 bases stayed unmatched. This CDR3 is CASRELGGNSYEQYF. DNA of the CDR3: TGTGCCAGTAGAGAGTTGGGAGGGAACTCCTACGAGCAGTACTTC.